This TCR beta chain appears in the sequencing data of a study of blood T cell repertoires in COVID-19. The CDR3 runs 15 residues. Looked up from germline, CDR1 is SGDLS and CDR2 is YYNGEE. V lost 7 bases, J lost 4 bases, and 12 bases stayed unmatched. Original processing notes: Cell counts per sample came from amplifying reference gene primers. Clones were read by immunoSEQ multiplex PCR, and TCRdb kept only the in-frame ones, dropping some. The V and J calls and clone size are taken from that table; D and trimming were inferred from the DNA. The top ten hold around 2.1% of the sample, which has 99,000 or so clones, around nine tenths seen once.

This TCR derives from a man aged 50-60 years with COVID-19, enrolled during active disease. Sequenced: peripheral blood. This chain joins TRBV9 and TRBJ2-7; 9 nucleotides align to TRBD1. The CDR3, as DNA: TGTGCCAGCTGGGGTGGAAGGACAGGGGTTTACGAGCAGTACTTC. This encodes CASWGGRTGVYEQYF.